This passage covers 5 T cell receptor beta chains from one sample sequenced in a study of T cell changes during pregnancy in multiple sclerosis. Method: immunoSEQ multiplex PCR; TCRdb's copy keeps in-frame clones and lacks some. The table lists roughly 47,000 clones, approximately 90% of them singletons, with roughly 1.2% in the top ten. Sequences were derived from CD4+ T cells from peripheral blood mononuclear cells, sampled after pregnancy. These receptors originate from a female donor with multiple sclerosis, enrolled in a pregnancy study.

This clone has a handful of counts. The V call is TRBV5-4, the J call TRBJ1-3, with 8 bases matching TRBD1. CDR1 is SGHNT and CDR2 is YYREEE in the germline V gene (reference sequence). V gave up 4 bases and J gave up 4 bases; unmatched junction bases: 19. The CDR3 extends over 19 amino acids. The CDR3 coding sequence is TGTGCCAGCAGCCTTCTCTCGACAGGGGTTTTCACGTCCGGAAACACCATATATTTT. Its translation is CASSLLSTGVFTSGNTIYF.

This sequence joins TRBV5-1 and TRBJ1-4; weak D call: TRBD1 (5 bases). This CDR3 is 15 amino acids long. Germline values: CDR1 SGHRS, CDR2 YFSETQ. V dropped 2 bases and J dropped 2 bases, with 10 bases sitting between them. The CDR3 region has the DNA TGCGCCAGCAGCTTCGAGGGACTTACTAATGAAAAACTGTTTTTT. It codes for CASSFEGLTNEKLFF. The whole variable domain, remainder taken from reference TRBV5-1 and TRBJ1-4, is KAGVTQTPRYLIKTRGQQVTLSCSPISGHRSVSWYQQTPGQGLQFLFEYFSETQRNKGNFPGRFSGRQFSNSRSEMNVSTLELGDSALYLCASSFEGLTNEKLFFGSGTQLSVL.

The chain uses TRBV18 and TRBJ2-7, with D unclear. The V end was cut by 4 bases, the J end by 3 bases, with 10 bases between. Looked up from germline, CDR1 is KGHSH and CDR2 is LQKENI. The CDR3 runs to 13 residues. CDR3 DNA: TGTGCCAGCTCACTATCGGCGGTCTACGAGCAGTACTTC. Translating it yields CASSLSAVYEQYF.

V and J are TRBV6-1 and TRBJ1-1; D unresolved. With 4 bases removed from V and 7 bases from J, the gap between germline ends came to 10 bases. CDR3 length equals 12 residues. Germline CDR1 MNHNS, CDR2 SASEGT. For the CDR3, the DNA is TGTGCCAGCAGTGTAAGAATAGATGAAGCTTTCTTT. It yields the protein CASSVRIDEAFF.

J is TRBJ1-3 and V is TRBV5-1, with D unclear. This CDR3 has 16 residues. V lost 0 bases, J lost 0 bases, and 10 bases lay in between. The germline gives CDR1 SGHRS, CDR2 YFSETQ. The CDR3 here is CASSLGIVSSGNTIYF. CDR3 DNA: TGCGCCAGCAGCTTGGGTATAGTGAGCTCTGGAAACACCATATATTTT.